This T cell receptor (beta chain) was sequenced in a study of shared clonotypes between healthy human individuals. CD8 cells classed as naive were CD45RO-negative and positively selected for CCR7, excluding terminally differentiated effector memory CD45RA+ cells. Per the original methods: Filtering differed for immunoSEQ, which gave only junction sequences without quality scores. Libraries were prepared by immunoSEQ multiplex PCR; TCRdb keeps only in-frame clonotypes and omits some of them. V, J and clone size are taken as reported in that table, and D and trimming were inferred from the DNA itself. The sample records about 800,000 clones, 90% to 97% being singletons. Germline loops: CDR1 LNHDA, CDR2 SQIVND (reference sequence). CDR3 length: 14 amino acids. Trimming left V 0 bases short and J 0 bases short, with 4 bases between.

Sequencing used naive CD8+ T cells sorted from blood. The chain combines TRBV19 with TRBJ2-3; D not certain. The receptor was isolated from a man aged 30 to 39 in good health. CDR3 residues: CASSIEDSTDTQYF. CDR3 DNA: TGTGCCAGTAGTATAGAGGATAGCACAGATACGCAGTATTTT.